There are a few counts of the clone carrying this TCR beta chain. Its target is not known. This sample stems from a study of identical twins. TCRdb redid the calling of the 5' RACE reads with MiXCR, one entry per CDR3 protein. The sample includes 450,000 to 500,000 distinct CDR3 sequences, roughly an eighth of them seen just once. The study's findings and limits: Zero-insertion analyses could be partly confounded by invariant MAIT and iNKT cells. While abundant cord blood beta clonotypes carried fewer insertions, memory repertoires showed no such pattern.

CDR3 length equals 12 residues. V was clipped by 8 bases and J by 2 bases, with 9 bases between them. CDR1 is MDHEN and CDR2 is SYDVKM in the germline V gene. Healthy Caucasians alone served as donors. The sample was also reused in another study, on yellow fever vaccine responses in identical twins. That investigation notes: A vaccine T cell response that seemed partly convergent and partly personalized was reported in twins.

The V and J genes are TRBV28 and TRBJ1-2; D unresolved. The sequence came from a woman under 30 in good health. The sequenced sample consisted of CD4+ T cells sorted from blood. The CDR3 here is CASHRRNYGYTF. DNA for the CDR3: TGTGCCAGCCACCGAAGGAACTATGGCTACACCTTC.